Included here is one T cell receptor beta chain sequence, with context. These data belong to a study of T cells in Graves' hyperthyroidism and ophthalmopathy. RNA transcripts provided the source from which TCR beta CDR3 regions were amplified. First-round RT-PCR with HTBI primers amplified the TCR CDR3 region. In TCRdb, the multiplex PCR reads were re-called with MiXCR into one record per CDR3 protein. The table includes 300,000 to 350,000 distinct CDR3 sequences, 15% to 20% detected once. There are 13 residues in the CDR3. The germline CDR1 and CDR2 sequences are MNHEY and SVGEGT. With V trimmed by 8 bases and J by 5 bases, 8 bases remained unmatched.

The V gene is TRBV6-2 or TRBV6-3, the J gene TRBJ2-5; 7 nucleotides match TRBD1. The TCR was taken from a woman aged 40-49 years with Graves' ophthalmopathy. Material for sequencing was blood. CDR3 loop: CASAHRGPETQYF. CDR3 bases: TGTGCCAGCGCGCACAGGGGACCGGAGACCCAGTACTTC.